This T cell receptor beta chain emerged from a study of shared clonotypes between healthy human individuals. Across the whole study: Per-donor plates numbered three CD4 naive, three CD4 memory, two CD8 naive and one CD8 memory.

Whole-study findings and limits: Memory subsets generally showed lower estimated richness than naive subsets.

TCRdb keeps only in-frame clones here, not all; method: immunoSEQ multiplex PCR. The sample comprises around 2.1 million clones, about 93% of which are singletons, and about 1.8% rests with the top ten. Naive CD8 cells lacked CD45RO and underwent positive selection for CCR7, leaving out terminally differentiated effector memory CD45RA+ cells. Comments on this clone: The antigen is not known.

V lost 5 bases and J 7 bases, leaving 17 bases between the germline ends. Germline assignment: CDR1 GTSNPN and CDR2 SVGIG (reference sequence). This CDR3 has 13 amino acids. This TCR was recovered from a man between 18 and 29 years old in good health. Some clones in this sample may be carry-over from other donors' samples. This chain joins TRBV30 and TRBJ1-2; D not certain. Sequencing used naive CD8+ T cells from PBMCs. CDR3 region: CAWGSYQRGGYTF. DNA of the CDR3: TGTGCCTGGGGCTCGTACCAGCGTGGTGGCTACACCTTC.